This TCR beta chain was obtained from a study of blood T cell repertoires in COVID-19 (TCRdb year 2020). The study in broad terms: Samples covering the acute and convalescent phases of COVID-19 were provided by collaborators in the United States, Italy and Spain. The prospective study material was composed of cDNA or gDNA derived from T cells, B-cell-depleted T cells, or PBMCs. The dataset comprised deeply sampled blood TCRbeta repertoires from subjects exposed to, actively infected with, or recovered from COVID-19. The repertoires were released in a freely available public database meant as a resource for research on the immune response to SARS-CoV-2. Samples came from the ongoing ImmuneRACE study (first 160 participants) plus 1,254 subjects from 6 global collaborators. A de-identified subject ID, COVID-19 status, age in years and sex were almost always included in the sample metadata. Where available, HLA class I and class II types were obtained from metadata supplied by the sample provider rather than from assay-based typing.

Collaborating institutions collected whole blood in K2EDTA tubes following their own protocols. Collaborator samples were shipped for TCRbeta analysis as frozen whole blood, isolated PBMCs, or DNA extracted from either sample type. General findings and caveats noted by the study authors: How much clinical and demographic metadata was included differed by source and by participant, and the metadata was provided uncurated.

TCRbeta CDR3 regions were amplified from genomic DNA using the immunoSEQ Assay, a bias-controlled multiplex PCR. From the authors' description of their analysis: The number of nucleated cells in each sample was estimated by amplification of reference gene primers within the assay. To quantify the absolute abundance of each unique TCRbeta CDR3 rearrangement, sequence reads were collapsed and filtered. For each sample, productive Simpson clonality was calculated as the square root of Simpson's diversity index across productive rearrangements. TCRdb limited this immuneACCESS table to in-frame rearrangements with V and J called. A share of clones is missing; checked studies link under half to unresolved V genes, and the rest is unexplained. The DNA gave D and trimming, while V, J and clone size come from that table. The sample table lists tens of thousands of clones, approximately 90% of them with a count of one. The top ten constitute roughly an eighth of the sample.

About this clone: This clone's antigen is unknown. The sample holds no much larger clone one base away, and base qualities are not on file.

Sequencing was done on a sample of peripheral blood. This clonotype was sampled from a woman in her fifties or sixties with active COVID-19.

The DNA sequence is TGTGCCAGCAGCTTAGATAGTCAGCGACCCTACGAGCAGTACTTC. Translated, this gives CASSLDSQRPYEQYF. The chain was built from TRBV11-3 and TRBJ2-7; the D gene assignment is ambiguous. CDR1 SGHNT and CDR2 YENEEA are derived from the germline V gene. The CDR3 numbers 15 residues from cysteine through phenylalanine. Solely the CDR3 DNA is kept, with 45 bases framed from the first base. V lost 0 bases and J lost 2 bases; the stretch between them is 11 bases long.